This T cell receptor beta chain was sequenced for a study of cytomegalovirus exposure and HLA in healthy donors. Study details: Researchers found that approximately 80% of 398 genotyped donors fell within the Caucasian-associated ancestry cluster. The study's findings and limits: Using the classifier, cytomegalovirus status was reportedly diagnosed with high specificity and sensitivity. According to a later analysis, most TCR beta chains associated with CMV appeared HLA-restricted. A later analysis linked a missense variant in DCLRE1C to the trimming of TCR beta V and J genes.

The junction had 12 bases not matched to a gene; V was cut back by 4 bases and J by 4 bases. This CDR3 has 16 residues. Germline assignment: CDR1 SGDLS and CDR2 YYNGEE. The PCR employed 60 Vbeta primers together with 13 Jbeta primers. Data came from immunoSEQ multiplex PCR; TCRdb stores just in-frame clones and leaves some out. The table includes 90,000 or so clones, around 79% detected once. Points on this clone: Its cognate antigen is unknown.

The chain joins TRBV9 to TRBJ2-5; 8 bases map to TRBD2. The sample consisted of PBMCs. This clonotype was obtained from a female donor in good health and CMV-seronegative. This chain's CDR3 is CASSTTGTRETETQYF. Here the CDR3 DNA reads TGTGCCAGCAGCACGACCGGGACTAGAGAAACAGAGACCCAGTACTTC.